This T cell receptor beta chain emerged from a study of T cells in localized non-small cell lung cancer. Trimming took off 6 bases at V and 6 bases at J, with 15 bases between the two ends. Germline V CDR1 and CDR2: SGHVS, FNYEAQ. The length of the CDR3 is 14 residues. Data came from immunoSEQ multiplex PCR; TCRdb stores just in-frame clones and leaves some out. The sample comprises tens of thousands of clones, around 81% of which are singletons, and just under 20% rests with the top ten. The chain combines TRBV7-6 with TRBJ2-1, with a weak D call TRBD2 (7 bases). The sequences come from peripheral blood, collected before any cancer treatment. The receptor's source is a female donor aged 60 or older with stage II squamous cell lung carcinoma. The CDR3 sequence is CASSRGGTPNEQFF. The CDR3 nucleotides read TGTGCCAGCAGTAGGGGGGGGACACCCAATGAGCAGTTCTTC.